The sequence of this T cell receptor beta chain was determined in a study of blood T cell repertoires in COVID-19. The CDR3 has 14 amino acids. Germline lookup yields CDR1 LGHDT and CDR2 YNNKEL (reference sequence). The V end lost 4 bases, the J end lost 4 bases, and 11 bases lay between the germline ends. Some clones are missing from TCRdb's copy, which holds only in-frame ones; the method was immunoSEQ multiplex PCR. The data hold 140,000 to 150,000 clones, with 80% observed a single time. The sequence came from a man aged 65 to 79 who had recovered from COVID-19. Sequencing was done on a sample of peripheral blood. The chain is built from TRBV3-1 (or the pseudogene TRBV3-2) and TRBJ1-3; tentative D call: TRBD1 (6 bases). CDR3 coding DNA: TGTGCCAGCAGCCCGGACAGCTGGGGAAACACCATATATTTT. It yields the protein CASSPDSWGNTIYF.